This entry lists 8 T cell receptor beta chains sequenced from one sample in a study of blood T cell repertoires in COVID-19. TCRdb's copy holds only in-frame clones and misses some; the assay was immunoSEQ multiplex PCR. Here the sample spans around 300,000 clones, around 85% being singletons. The specimen sequenced was peripheral blood. These receptors all come from a woman aged 45-65 years with active or convalescent COVID-19.

The chain links TRBV5-8 to TRBJ2-2; D is perhaps TRBD2 (5 bases). Germline lookup yields CDR1 SGHTS and CDR2 YDEGEE. Trimming stripped 1 base from V and 5 bases from J, with 12 bases between. This CDR3 is built from 15 residues. CDR3 amino acids: CASSLQHRGTGELFF. CDR3 nucleotides: TGTGCCAGCAGCTTGCAGCACAGAGGGACCGGGGAGCTGTTTTTT.

This chain links TRBV7-8 with TRBJ2-5; the D gene is possibly TRBD1 (6 bases). Germline CDR1 SGHVS, CDR2 FQNEAQ. The V gene lost 5 bases and the J gene lost 4 bases, with 20 bases spanning the gap. This CDR3 is 16 amino acids long. The CDR3 DNA follows: TGTGCCAGCAGCAGTCCATACAGGGACCGGCGAGAGACCCAGTACTTC. It codes for CASSSPYRDRRETQYF.

The CDR3, as DNA: TGTGCCAGCTCACCTCCGGGACTAGCGGGAGGCGATTACAATGAGCAGTTCTTC. Translating it yields CASSPPGLAGGDYNEQFF. The rearrangement links TRBV18 to TRBJ2-1; 15 nucleotides line up with TRBD2. V lost 3 bases, J lost 4 bases, and 7 bases stayed unmatched. This CDR3 spans 18 amino acids. Germline V gives CDR1 KGHSH, CDR2 LQKENI.

A single count supports this clone. The chain employs TRBV11-2 and TRBJ1-2; weak D call: TRBD1 (5 bases). Germline-derived CDR1 and CDR2 are SGHAT and FQNNGV. CDR3 length equals 14 residues. Between the trimmed V and J ends, which lost 4 bases and 4 bases, there was a span of 13 bases. The CDR3 DNA sequence: TGTGCCAGCAGCTCAGTGACAGATCCCTATGGCTACACCTTC. Amino acids: CASSSVTDPYGYTF.

DNA for the CDR3: TGTGCCAGCAGTGAATGGGGACAGGGGGCTCCTAATGAAAAACTGTTTTTT. Translating gives CASSEWGQGAPNEKLFF. The rearrangement uses TRBV2 and TRBJ1-4, with 12 bases lining up with TRBD1. Germline loops: CDR1 SNHLY, CDR2 FYNNEI. The CDR3 spans 17 residues. The V segment lost 2 bases and the J segment 3 bases; nucleotides outside the gene matches: 4.

The chain recombines TRBV28 with TRBJ2-7; D is uncertain. CDR3 length equals 15 residues. Per germline, CDR1 MDHEN and CDR2 SYDVKM. V lost 2 bases, J lost 0 bases, and 11 bases lay in between. The CDR3 coding sequence is TGTGCCAGCAGTTTAATACGGTTGAGCTCCTACGAGCAGTACTTC. It encodes CASSLIRLSSYEQYF.

The rearrangement joins TRBV28 to TRBJ2-3, with D possibly being TRBD2 (7 bases). The V gene's germline CDR1 is MDHEN and CDR2 SYDVKM. Trimming took 4 bases from V and 1 from J, leaving 18 bases between them. CDR3 length: 17 residues. The CDR3 bases are TGTGCCAGCAGTTCACCCCCGGGGGGCTATGGCACAGATACGCAGTATTTT. Its protein product is CASSSPPGGYGTDTQYF.

This clone was recorded only once. This chain links TRBV6-5 with TRBJ1-6, with D possibly TRBD1 on 5 matching bases. CDR1 is MNHEY and CDR2 is SVGAGI in the germline V gene. The CDR3 is 15 amino acids. The V gene lost 0 bases and the J gene lost 10 bases, with 13 bases spanning the gap. The chain's CDR3 is CASSYSMPGGSPLHF. For the CDR3, the DNA is TGTGCCAGCAGTTACTCGATGCCCGGGGGGTCACCCCTCCACTTT.